This T cell receptor (beta chain) was captured in a study of cytomegalovirus exposure and HLA in healthy donors. In the PCR, 60 Vbeta and 13 Jbeta primers were used. Using immunoSEQ multiplex PCR, the repertoire was profiled, and TCRdb retains in-frame clones only, with some absent. The sample has around 150,000 clones, 75% to 85% seen once. This CDR3 comprises 11 residues. Germline V gives CDR1 SQVTM, CDR2 ANQGSEA. Trimming cost V 6 bases and J 5 bases, with 10 bases left between them. Study-wide findings and caveats: Later findings reportedly placed an Asian-associated ancestry cluster below the approximately 670-donor mean for N-insertions. Apparent HLA restriction characterized most CMV-associated TCR beta chains in a later analysis. Listed as cytomegalovirus-associated were around 160 TCR beta chains.

Regarding this clone: Its antigen is currently unknown.

This chain links TRBV29-1 with TRBJ1-1; D is ambiguous. Specimen: PBMCs. This TCR was recovered from a female donor in good health and CMV-seropositive. CDR3: CSVSRRTEAFF. As DNA, the CDR3 is TGCAGCGTCTCGCGCAGGACTGAAGCTTTCTTT.